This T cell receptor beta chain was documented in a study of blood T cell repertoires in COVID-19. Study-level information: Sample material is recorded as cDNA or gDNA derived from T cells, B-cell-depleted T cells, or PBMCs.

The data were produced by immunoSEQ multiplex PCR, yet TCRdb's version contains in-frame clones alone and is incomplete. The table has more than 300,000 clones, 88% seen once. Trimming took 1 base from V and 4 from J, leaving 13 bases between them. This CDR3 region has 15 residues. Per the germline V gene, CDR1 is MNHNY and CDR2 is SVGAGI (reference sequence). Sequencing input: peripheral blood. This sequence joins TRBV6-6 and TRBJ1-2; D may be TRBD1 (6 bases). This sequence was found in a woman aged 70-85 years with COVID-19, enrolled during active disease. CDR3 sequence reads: CASSYFGVQGYGYTF. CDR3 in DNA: TGTGCCAGCAGTTACTTCGGGGTACAGGGCTATGGCTACACCTTC.